These T cell receptor beta chains were read from a single sample in a study of cytomegalovirus exposure and HLA in healthy donors. Data came from immunoSEQ multiplex PCR; TCRdb stores just in-frame clones and leaves some out. The data contain about 180,000 clones, around four fifths of them singletons. The sequencing sample was made of PBMCs. The receptor source for this set is a woman aged 50 to 60 in good health and CMV-seropositive. Each CDR3 is given with its conserved first and last residue. Each record gives: CDR3 length, J gene, V gene, clone size, D gene, CDR3 protein, CDR3 DNA. The D gene is left open where the match is weak. Expanded clones are given a class, and other clones once, few, many or no size at all.

CDR3 length: 13
J gene: TRBJ1-1
V gene: TRBV19
clone size: .
D gene: TRBD1
CDR3 protein: CASSTTGDTEAFF
CDR3 DNA: TGTGCCAGTAGTACTACAGGGGACACTGAAGCTTTCTTT

CDR3 length: 16
J gene: TRBJ2-1
V gene: TRBV7-8
clone size: .
D gene: TRBD2
CDR3 protein: CASSSSLAGPRGEQFF
CDR3 DNA: TGTGCCAGCAGCTCGAGTCTAGCGGGGCCAAGGGGTGAGCAGTTCTTC

CDR3 length: 16
J gene: TRBJ2-1
V gene: TRBV6-4
clone size: .
D gene: .
CDR3 protein: CASSDGRLSSYNEQFF
CDR3 DNA: TGTGCCAGCAGTGATGGTCGCCTGAGCTCCTACAATGAGCAGTTCTTC

CDR3 length: 14
J gene: TRBJ2-7
V gene: TRBV15
clone size: .
D gene: TRBD1
CDR3 protein: CATRPGQGLRKQYF
CDR3 DNA: TGTGCCACCAGGCCGGGACAGGGACTACGAAAGCAGTACTTC

CDR3 length: 14
J gene: TRBJ2-1
V gene: TRBV4-3
clone size: .
D gene: .
CDR3 protein: CASSQELALVEQFF
CDR3 DNA: TGCGCCAGCAGCCAAGAGCTAGCCCTCGTTGAGCAGTTCTTC

CDR3 length: 17
J gene: TRBJ2-1
V gene: TRBV7-2
clone size: .
D gene: .
CDR3 protein: CASTLIPGTTLAHEQFF
CDR3 DNA: TGTGCCAGCACCCTAATACCCGGGACAACTCTAGCTCATGAGCAGTTCTTC

CDR3 length: 11
J gene: TRBJ1-4
V gene: TRBV19
clone size: .
D gene: .
CDR3 protein: CASSTGKGLFF
CDR3 DNA: TGTGCCAGTAGTACGGGTAAAGGACTGTTTTTT

CDR3 length: 13
J gene: TRBJ2-2
V gene: TRBV6-1
clone size: .
D gene: .
CDR3 protein: CASGQENTGELFF
CDR3 DNA: TGTGCCAGCGGGCAGGAGAACACCGGGGAGCTGTTTTTT

CDR3 length: 16
J gene: TRBJ2-2
V gene: TRBV5-1
clone size: .
D gene: .
CDR3 protein: CASSYGVGADTGELFF
CDR3 DNA: TGCGCCAGCAGCTATGGTGTAGGGGCAGACACCGGGGAGCTGTTTTTT

CDR3 length: 15
J gene: TRBJ1-5
V gene: TRBV1
clone size: .
D gene: .
CDR3 protein: CTSSQGGPANQPQHF
CDR3 DNA: TGCACCAGCAGCCAAGGCGGGCCAGCCAATCAGCCCCAGCATTTT

CDR3 length: 16
J gene: TRBJ2-2
V gene: TRBV5-6
clone size: .
D gene: TRBD1
CDR3 protein: CASSLAMWTGAGELFF
CDR3 DNA: TGTGCCAGCAGCTTGGCCATGTGGACAGGGGCCGGGGAGCTGTTTTTT

CDR3 length: 12
J gene: TRBJ2-7
V gene: TRBV5-6
clone size: .
D gene: .
CDR3 protein: CASSSLGLEQYF
CDR3 DNA: TGTGCCAGCAGCTCCCTAGGTCTCGAGCAGTACTTC

CDR3 length: 15
J gene: TRBJ2-7
V gene: TRBV19
clone size: .
D gene: .
CDR3 protein: CASSVQFRGPYEQYF
CDR3 DNA: TGTGCCAGTAGTGTACAATTCAGGGGCCCCTACGAGCAGTACTTC

CDR3 length: 15
J gene: TRBJ1-2
V gene: TRBV18
clone size: few
D gene: .
CDR3 protein: CASSLSDRPDYGYTF
CDR3 DNA: TGTGCCAGCTCACTCTCTGACAGGCCCGACTATGGCTACACCTTC

CDR3 length: 11
J gene: TRBJ2-7
V gene: TRBV27
clone size: few
D gene: TRBD1
CDR3 protein: CASTDRGEQYF
CDR3 DNA: TGTGCCAGCACAGACAGGGGCGAGCAGTACTTC

CDR3 length: 12
J gene: TRBJ1-1
V gene: TRBV14
clone size: .
D gene: .
CDR3 protein: CASSQARRKAFF
CDR3 DNA: TGTGCCAGCAGCCAAGCTCGGAGGAAAGCTTTCTTT

CDR3 length: 13
J gene: TRBJ2-7
V gene: TRBV6-5
clone size: few
D gene: .
CDR3 protein: CASSYLQGAEQYF
CDR3 DNA: TGTGCCAGCAGTTACCTACAGGGAGCCGAGCAGTACTTC

CDR3 length: 14
J gene: TRBJ1-1
V gene: TRBV28
clone size: .
D gene: .
CDR3 protein: CASSFGRGRTEAFF
CDR3 DNA: TGTGCCAGCAGTTTCGGGCGGGGGCGGACTGAAGCTTTCTTT

CDR3 length: 15
J gene: TRBJ2-5
V gene: TRBV5-1
clone size: .
D gene: .
CDR3 protein: CASRRLAGDDETQYF
CDR3 DNA: TGCGCCAGCAGACGACTCGCAGGGGACGACGAGACCCAGTACTTC

CDR3 length: 15
J gene: TRBJ1-2
V gene: TRBV7-9
clone size: .
D gene: .
CDR3 protein: CASSWSYRASDGYTF
CDR3 DNA: TGTGCCAGCAGCTGGTCGTACAGGGCGTCTGATGGCTACACCTTC

CDR3 length: 14
J gene: TRBJ2-3
V gene: TRBV6-4
clone size: few
D gene: .
CDR3 protein: CASSSVPSTDTQYF
CDR3 DNA: TGTGCCAGCAGTAGCGTCCCTAGCACAGATACGCAGTATTTT

CDR3 length: 15
J gene: TRBJ2-6
V gene: TRBV7-3
clone size: .
D gene: .
CDR3 protein: CASSLGHSGANVLTF
CDR3 DNA: TGTGCCAGCAGCCTGGGGCACTCTGGGGCCAACGTCCTGACTTTC

CDR3 length: 14
J gene: TRBJ1-4
V gene: TRBV4-3
clone size: .
D gene: .
CDR3 protein: CASSQDLTNEKLFF
CDR3 DNA: TGCGCCAGCAGCCAAGATCTGACTAATGAAAAACTGTTTTTT

CDR3 length: 16
J gene: TRBJ1-2
V gene: TRBV9
clone size: .
D gene: .
CDR3 protein: CASSADFRDAGRGYTF
CDR3 DNA: TGTGCCAGCAGCGCGGATTTCCGGGACGCCGGGAGGGGCTACACCTTC

CDR3 length: 16
J gene: TRBJ1-2
V gene: TRBV7-6
clone size: .
D gene: TRBD1
CDR3 protein: CASSLGTGGTGYGYTF
CDR3 DNA: TGTGCCAGCAGTTTAGGGACAGGGGGGACTGGCTATGGCTACACCTTC

CDR3 length: 12
J gene: TRBJ2-5
V gene: TRBV27
clone size: .
D gene: TRBD2
CDR3 protein: CASWRGRETQYF
CDR3 DNA: TGTGCCAGCTGGCGGGGGAGAGAGACCCAGTACTTC

CDR3 length: 13
J gene: TRBJ1-1
V gene: TRBV5-1
clone size: .
D gene: TRBD1
CDR3 protein: CASRPTGGMRAFF
CDR3 DNA: TGCGCCAGCAGGCCGACAGGGGGCATGCGAGCTTTCTTT

CDR3 length: 15
J gene: TRBJ2-1
V gene: TRBV7-2
clone size: .
D gene: .
CDR3 protein: CASSLDRALSNEQFF
CDR3 DNA: TGTGCCAGCAGCTTAGACAGGGCCCTTTCTAATGAGCAGTTCTTC

CDR3 length: 17
J gene: TRBJ2-6
V gene: TRBV29-1
clone size: .
D gene: TRBD1
CDR3 protein: CSVEQGATPNGANVLTF
CDR3 DNA: TGCAGCGTGGAACAGGGGGCGACCCCTAATGGGGCCAACGTCCTGACTTTC

CDR3 length: 12
J gene: TRBJ1-1
V gene: TRBV19
clone size: .
D gene: .
CDR3 protein: CASKVAGGGAFF
CDR3 DNA: TGTGCCAGTAAGGTGGCCGGGGGGGGAGCTTTCTTT

CDR3 length: 17
J gene: TRBJ2-4
V gene: TRBV9
clone size: .
D gene: TRBD2
CDR3 protein: CASSVESGLVAKNIQYF
CDR3 DNA: TGTGCCAGCAGCGTAGAGTCGGGACTAGTAGCCAAAAACATTCAGTACTTC

CDR3 length: 14
J gene: TRBJ2-1
V gene: TRBV29-1
clone size: .
D gene: .
CDR3 protein: CSAVLTVSLHEQFF
CDR3 DNA: TGCAGCGCTGTCCTTACGGTGTCCCTACATGAGCAGTTCTTC

CDR3 length: 16
J gene: TRBJ2-7
V gene: TRBV5-5
clone size: .
D gene: .
CDR3 protein: CASSTPTGFSSYEQYF
CDR3 DNA: TGTGCCAGCAGCACGCCAACAGGCTTTAGCTCCTACGAGCAGTACTTC

CDR3 length: 14
J gene: TRBJ2-5
V gene: TRBV5-1
clone size: .
D gene: TRBD1
CDR3 protein: CASSPRTGQETQYF
CDR3 DNA: TGCGCCAGCAGCCCAAGGACAGGGCAAGAGACCCAGTACTTC

CDR3 length: 15
J gene: TRBJ2-3
V gene: TRBV2
clone size: .
D gene: TRBD1
CDR3 protein: CASSRDRASTDTQYF
CDR3 DNA: TGTGCCAGCAGTCGGGACAGGGCAAGCACAGATACGCAGTATTTT

CDR3 length: 17
J gene: TRBJ2-6
V gene: TRBV13
clone size: .
D gene: TRBD1
CDR3 protein: CASSSRTGGGGANVLTF
CDR3 DNA: TGTGCCAGCAGCTCAAGAACAGGGGGCGGTGGGGCCAACGTCCTGACTTTC

CDR3 length: 13
J gene: TRBJ2-3
V gene: TRBV4-3
clone size: .
D gene: .
CDR3 protein: CASSQDPQGTQYF
CDR3 DNA: TGCGCCAGCAGCCAAGATCCCCAGGGAACGCAGTATTTT

CDR3 length: 13
J gene: TRBJ1-1
V gene: TRBV2
clone size: .
D gene: .
CDR3 protein: CASSDEANTEAFF
CDR3 DNA: TGTGCCAGCAGTGATGAGGCCAACACTGAGGCTTTCTTT

CDR3 length: 13
J gene: TRBJ1-4
V gene: TRBV11-2
clone size: .
D gene: .
CDR3 protein: CASESDGDEKLFF
CDR3 DNA: TGTGCCAGCGAATCGGACGGGGATGAAAAACTGTTTTTT

CDR3 length: 16
J gene: TRBJ1-4
V gene: TRBV5-6
clone size: .
D gene: .
CDR3 protein: CASSLVGTNPNEKLFF
CDR3 DNA: TGTGCCAGCAGCTTGGTAGGCACTAACCCTAATGAAAAACTGTTTTTT

CDR3 length: 15
J gene: TRBJ1-1
V gene: TRBV28
clone size: .
D gene: .
CDR3 protein: CASSPRGRGNTEAFF
CDR3 DNA: TGTGCCAGCAGTCCACGAGGGCGAGGGAACACTGAAGCTTTCTTT

CDR3 length: 17
J gene: TRBJ2-7
V gene: TRBV29-1
clone size: .
D gene: TRBD2
CDR3 protein: CSVVGGTSGTKTYEQYF
CDR3 DNA: TGCAGCGTTGTAGGTGGGACTAGCGGGACGAAAACCTACGAGCAGTACTTC

CDR3 length: 13
J gene: TRBJ1-6
V gene: TRBV7-2
clone size: .
D gene: .
CDR3 protein: CASRLSYNSPLHF
CDR3 DNA: TGTGCCAGCAGACTCTCCTATAATTCACCCCTCCACTTT

CDR3 length: 15
J gene: TRBJ2-5
V gene: TRBV4-3
clone size: .
D gene: .
CDR3 protein: CASSQDWGPRETQYF
CDR3 DNA: TGCGCCAGCAGCCAAGATTGGGGGCCGCGGGAGACCCAGTACTTC

CDR3 length: 15
J gene: TRBJ2-5
V gene: TRBV15
clone size: .
D gene: TRBD2
CDR3 protein: CATSRGGGVVETQYF
CDR3 DNA: TGTGCCACCAGCAGAGGGGGGGGAGTGGTAGAGACCCAGTACTTC

CDR3 length: 15
J gene: TRBJ2-1
V gene: TRBV5-4
clone size: .
D gene: TRBD1
CDR3 protein: CASSSRDRGVREQFF
CDR3 DNA: TGTGCCAGCAGCTCCCGGGACAGGGGTGTTAGGGAGCAGTTCTTC

CDR3 length: 14
J gene: TRBJ1-1
V gene: TRBV6-6
clone size: .
D gene: .
CDR3 protein: CATTPEVGYTEAFF
CDR3 DNA: TGTGCCACTACCCCGGAGGTCGGGTACACTGAAGCTTTCTTT

CDR3 length: 13
J gene: TRBJ1-5
V gene: TRBV19
clone size: .
D gene: TRBD1
CDR3 protein: CASSTGGNQPQHF
CDR3 DNA: TGTGCCAGTAGTACAGGGGGGAATCAGCCCCAGCATTTT

CDR3 length: 13
J gene: TRBJ2-7
V gene: TRBV28
clone size: .
D gene: .
CDR3 protein: CASSPPRVYEQYF
CDR3 DNA: TGTGCCAGCAGTCCTCCGAGGGTCTACGAGCAGTACTTC

CDR3 length: 14
J gene: TRBJ1-2
V gene: TRBV7-2
clone size: once
D gene: TRBD1
CDR3 protein: CASSRRDRVDGYTF
CDR3 DNA: TGTGCCAGCAGCCGCCGGGACAGGGTGGATGGCTACACCTTC

CDR3 length: 16
J gene: TRBJ2-7
V gene: TRBV5-6
clone size: .
D gene: TRBD1
CDR3 protein: CASSAPGTGIAYEQYF
CDR3 DNA: TGTGCCAGCAGCGCACCCGGGACAGGGATTGCATACGAGCAGTACTTC

CDR3 length: 15
J gene: TRBJ1-2
V gene: TRBV6-5
clone size: .
D gene: .
CDR3 protein: CASTYAGSQRYGYTF
CDR3 DNA: TGTGCCAGCACGTATGCGGGGTCCCAACGCTATGGCTACACCTTC